Listed below are T cell receptor beta chains from one sample, sequenced in a study of metastatic and nonmetastatic thyroid tumors. TCRdb re-clonotyped the PCR reads through MiXCR. In the table there are tens of thousands of clones, roughly 18% of which are singletons. Material: adjacent normal tissue. All receptors derive from a male donor with papillary thyroid cancer or a benign thyroid nodule (not recorded which). Some clones in this sample may be carry-over from other donors' samples. Both conserved end residues are part of each CDR3. The D gene is left open where the match is weak. Clone size is shown for a subset of rows, as once, few, many or a class of expanded clone.

v_gene	j_gene	abundance	d_gene	CDR3nt	CDR3aa
TRBV20-1	TRBJ2-2	few	TRBD2	TGCAGTGCTCCCACTGTGGTTAGCGGGACTGGCACCGGGGAGCTGTTTTTT	CSAPTVVSGTGTGELFF
TRBV20-1	TRBJ1-5	medium-sized	NA	TGCAGTGCCCACGAGAGATATAGCAATCAGCCCCAGCATTTT	CSAHERYSNQPQHF
TRBV6-2/TRBV6-3	TRBJ1-2	NA	NA	TGTGCAAGAAGTTACTCGGGACCTCAGGGGACGGATGGCTACACCTTC	CARSYSGPQGTDGYTF
TRBV5-6	TRBJ2-7	NA	NA	TGTGCCAGCAGCTCTCCTCGGACAGAAGGTGGGCCATACGAGCAGTACTTC	CASSSPRTEGGPYEQYF
TRBV12-3/TRBV12-4	TRBJ2-3	many	TRBD2	TGTGCCAGCAGCAAGCGGGGGGACACAGATACGCAGTATTTT	CASSKRGDTDTQYF
TRBV24-1	TRBJ1-1	NA	NA	TGTGCCACCAGTAAGGGGGGCGCCACGATCACTGAAGCTTTCTTT	CATSKGGATITEAFF
TRBV10-3	TRBJ2-5	many	TRBD2	TGTGCCATCAGTAACCACCGGGAGGGCAAAGAGACCCAGTACTTC	CAISNHREGKETQYF
TRBV5-1	TRBJ1-1	many	NA	TGCGCCAGCAGCTTGGCCAGTGGGGAAACTGAAGCTTTCTTT	CASSLASGETEAFF
TRBV4-1	TRBJ2-7	many	NA	TGCGCCAGCAGCCAAGTGTCGTTTAGCTCCTACGAGCAGTACTTC	CASSQVSFSSYEQYF
TRBV4-1	TRBJ2-3	few	NA	TGCGCCAGCAGCCAAGAAGGAAGAGGCAGCACAGATACGCAGTATTTT	CASSQEGRGSTDTQYF
TRBV9	TRBJ2-2	many	NA	TGTGCCAGCAGCGTAGAGTCAGGGAACACCGGGGAGCTGTTTTTT	CASSVESGNTGELFF
TRBV10-3	TRBJ1-2	NA	TRBD1	TGTGCCATCAACGAGTATGGCGTAATGGGACAGTGCTGGTCGGATGGCTACACCTTC	CAINEYGVMGQCWSDGYTF
TRBV7-9	TRBJ2-3	many	TRBD2	TGTGCCAGCAGCTTAGTTGCGGGAGGATTATATACGCAGTATTTT	CASSLVAGGLYTQYF
TRBV6-2/TRBV6-3	TRBJ2-5	few	NA	TGTGCCAGCATAAGGGGCGCGGGTGGGACCCAGTACTTC	CASIRGAGGTQYF
TRBV9	TRBJ1-1	many	NA	TGTGCCAGCAGCGTAGGTAACGGTAACACTGAAGCTTTCTTT	CASSVGNGNTEAFF
TRBV12-3/TRBV12-4	TRBJ2-1	many	NA	TGTGCCAGCAGTTTGGGCTATGAGCAGTTCTTC	CASSLGYEQFF
TRBV10-3	TRBJ2-4	many	NA	TGTGCCATCAGTGAGGGGAGCCGAACCCCGAACATTCAGTACTTC	CAISEGSRTPNIQYF
TRBV13	TRBJ1-2	many	TRBD1	TGTGCCAGCAGCTTCACAGGGGCGGAAAACTATGGCTACACCTTC	CASSFTGAENYGYTF
TRBV24-1	TRBJ2-3	medium-sized	TRBD2	TGTGCCACCAGTGATTTGCTAGCGGGAGGGCTTGCTACGCAGTATTTT	CATSDLLAGGLATQYF
TRBV28	TRBJ1-2	few	TRBD1	TGTGCCAGCAGGACAGGGGGGTATGGCTACACCTTC	CASRTGGYGYTF
TRBV6-1	TRBJ1-5	medium-sized	TRBD1	TGTGCCAGCAGTTCCCCGGGACAGGGGGCCGGCGGGCCCCAGCATTTT	CASSSPGQGAGGPQHF
TRBV9	TRBJ2-2	NA	NA	TGCGCCAGCAGCGTCCCCCTTAGCGGTGCTGTCGGGGAGCTGTTTTTT	CASSVPLSGAVGELFF
TRBV6-1	TRBJ1-1	medium-sized	NA	TGTGCCAGCAGTACCCCTGGGCGGACGAACACTGAAGCTTTCTTT	CASSTPGRTNTEAFF
TRBV2	TRBJ1-2	NA	NA	TGTGCCAGCCGGGGCAGAGGATATGGCTACACCTTC	CASRGRGYGYTF
TRBV15	TRBJ2-7	NA	TRBD2	TGTGCCACCAGCAGAGAGTATCGGGGGGGCTACGAGCAGTACTTC	CATSREYRGGYEQYF
TRBV20-1	TRBJ2-7	many	NA	TGCAGTGCGAAGTACCCGGACGGGGACGAGCAGTACTTC	CSAKYPDGDEQYF
TRBV12-3/TRBV12-4	TRBJ2-2	medium-sized	NA	TGTGCCAGCAGTCTGACAGCGAACACCGGGGAGCTGTTTTTT	CASSLTANTGELFF
TRBV18	TRBJ1-2	many	TRBD1	TGTGCCAGCTCACCCATCACGGACAGGGATGGCTACACCTTC	CASSPITDRDGYTF
TRBV11-1	TRBJ1-3	many	TRBD1	TGTGCCAGCAGCCCGTGGACAGGTCCCTCTGGAAACACCATATATTTT	CASSPWTGPSGNTIYF
TRBV18	TRBJ2-7	many	NA	TGTGCCAGCTCTGCCTTCTGGGGGACCCACGGCGAGCAGTACTTC	CASSAFWGTHGEQYF
TRBV28	TRBJ2-5	many	TRBD1	TGTGCCAGCAGTACACAGGGGTGGGAGGAGACCCAGTACTTC	CASSTQGWEETQYF
TRBV12-3/TRBV12-4	TRBJ2-7	few	NA	TGTGCCAGCAGCGTACAAGTCTTCTACGAGCAGTACTTC	CASSVQVFYEQYF
TRBV11-2	TRBJ1-6	medium-sized	NA	TGTGCCAGCAGCTTAGAAGGGGGTACCTCCTATAATTCACCCCTCCACTTT	CASSLEGGTSYNSPLHF
TRBV5-1	TRBJ2-7	NA	TRBD2	TGCGCCAGCAGCTTGGTTCGGGGAGGGATTTACGAGCAGTCGTTC	CASSLVRGGIYEQSF
TRBV7-8	TRBJ1-4	many	TRBD1	TGTGCCAGCAGCCTTTACAGGGGGGGCGAAAAACTGTTTTTT	CASSLYRGGEKLFF
TRBV5-1	TRBJ1-1	NA	NA	TGCGCCAGCAGCAAGGGACTTACTGAAGCTTTCTTT	CASSKGLTEAFF
TRBV5-1	TRBJ2-1	many	TRBD1	TGCGCCAGCAGCGGACCGGGACAGGGTATGTTCGATGAGCAGTTCTTC	CASSGPGQGMFDEQFF
TRBV12-3/TRBV12-4	TRBJ2-4	NA	TRBD2	TGTGCCAGCAGTTTCCGACTAGCGGGGGGCATGGCCAAAAACATTCAGTACTTC	CASSFRLAGGMAKNIQYF
TRBV5-1	TRBJ2-1	few	TRBD1	TGCGCCAGCAGCCTGACAGGGGAGGCCTACAATGAGCAGTTCTTC	CASSLTGEAYNEQFF
TRBV6-5	TRBJ2-1	medium-sized	TRBD2	TGTGCCAGCAGTTACTCGAATCGTGGGGGGGGCAATGAGCAGTTCTTC	CASSYSNRGGGNEQFF
TRBV15	TRBJ1-6	few	NA	TGTGCCACCAGCAGGGACGGGAATTCACGCCCCCACTTT	CATSRDGNSRPHF
TRBV12-3/TRBV12-4	TRBJ1-5	many	NA	TGTGCCAGCAGTTTGACCAGGAGGGATCAGCCCCAGCATTTT	CASSLTRRDQPQHF
TRBV27	TRBJ2-3	NA	NA	TGTGCCAGCAGCCTGACTAGAGGGGCAGATACACAGTATTTT	CASSLTRGADTQYF
TRBV5-1	TRBJ1-6	many	NA	TGCGCCAGCAGCTTGGGCCCAGGGGAAAGCTCCTATAATTCACCCCTCCACTTT	CASSLGPGESSYNSPLHF
TRBV10-3	TRBJ2-1	many	TRBD2	TGTGCCATCAGTGGAGGTCTAGCGGGGGGAGACAATGAGCAGTTCTTC	CAISGGLAGGDNEQFF
TRBV9	TRBJ2-3	many	NA	TGTGCCAGCAGCGTAGAACCCCGGACGGATACGCAGTATTTT	CASSVEPRTDTQYF
TRBV2	TRBJ1-1	few	NA	TGTGCCAGCAGTGACTCCTATATGAACACTGAAGCTTTCTTT	CASSDSYMNTEAFF